These T cell receptor beta chains were read from a single sample in a study of blood T cell repertoires in COVID-19. The assay was immunoSEQ multiplex PCR, and TCRdb's table has in-frame clones only and misses some. The data show roughly 200,000 clones, 70% to 90% seen once. Sequenced sample: PBMCs or T cells enriched from blood (not recorded which). The receptors come from a woman aged 25 to 39 who had been exposed to COVID-19. Both conserved end residues are part of each CDR3. D genes are given only for firm matches. Clone size is not always given. Where it is, it says once, few, many or a class for expanded clones.

clone size: .
J gene: TRBJ1-5
CDR3 length: 16
D gene: .
V gene: TRBV7-8
CDR3 protein: CASSPIYGQHNQPQHF
CDR3 DNA: TGTGCCAGCAGCCCTATCTATGGACAGCACAATCAGCCCCAGCATTTT

clone size: .
J gene: TRBJ1-1
CDR3 length: 15
D gene: TRBD1
V gene: TRBV4-2
CDR3 protein: CASSPRQGASTEAFF
CDR3 DNA: TGTGCCAGCAGCCCGCGACAGGGGGCTTCTACTGAAGCTTTCTTT

clone size: .
J gene: TRBJ2-3
CDR3 length: 16
D gene: TRBD2
V gene: TRBV19
CDR3 protein: CASRIRAGTSTDTQYF
CDR3 DNA: TGTGCCAGTAGGATCCGAGCCGGGACTAGTACAGATACGCAGTATTTT

clone size: .
J gene: TRBJ1-5
CDR3 length: 18
D gene: .
V gene: TRBV7-8
CDR3 protein: CASSLAPKGLGSNQPQHF
CDR3 DNA: TGTGCCAGCAGCTTAGCGCCGAAGGGGTTGGGAAGCAATCAGCCCCAGCATTTT

clone size: .
J gene: TRBJ2-1
CDR3 length: 15
D gene: .
V gene: TRBV15
CDR3 protein: CATSRELATYNEQFF
CDR3 DNA: TGTGCCACCAGCAGAGAACTAGCCACCTACAATGAGCAGTTCTTC

clone size: .
J gene: TRBJ1-6
CDR3 length: 17
D gene: .
V gene: TRBV3-1/TRBV3-2
CDR3 protein: CASSQRGAGARNSPLHF
CDR3 DNA: TGTGCCAGCAGCCAAAGGGGGGCGGGGGCGCGGAATTCACCCCTCCACTTT

clone size: .
J gene: TRBJ2-3
CDR3 length: 19
D gene: TRBD2
V gene: TRBV5-6
CDR3 protein: CASSGGLAGPLALTDTQYF
CDR3 DNA: TGTGCCAGCAGCGGAGGGCTAGCGGGACCCCTGGCGCTCACAGATACGCAGTATTTT

clone size: .
J gene: TRBJ1-1
CDR3 length: 18
D gene: .
V gene: TRBV5-1
CDR3 protein: CASSLYAGGFMGNTEAFF
CDR3 DNA: TGCGCCAGCAGCTTGTATGCGGGTGGTTTTATGGGGAACACTGAAGCTTTCTTT

clone size: .
J gene: TRBJ1-1
CDR3 length: 17
D gene: TRBD1
V gene: TRBV4-2
CDR3 protein: CASSQVDRGRGNTEAFF
CDR3 DNA: TGTGCCAGCAGCCAAGTTGACAGGGGGCGCGGGAACACTGAAGCTTTCTTT

clone size: .
J gene: TRBJ2-7
CDR3 length: 14
D gene: TRBD1
V gene: TRBV9
CDR3 protein: CASSLRDRGDEQYF
CDR3 DNA: TGTGCCAGCAGCCTCCGGGACAGGGGAGACGAGCAGTACTTC

clone size: few
J gene: TRBJ1-1
CDR3 length: 16
D gene: TRBD1
V gene: TRBV15
CDR3 protein: CATSSGDRMWFTEAFF
CDR3 DNA: TGTGCCACCAGCAGCGGGGACAGAATGTGGTTCACTGAAGCTTTCTTT

clone size: .
J gene: TRBJ1-4
CDR3 length: 14
D gene: .
V gene: TRBV10-2
CDR3 protein: CASRFGQRNEKLFF
CDR3 DNA: TGCGCCAGCAGATTTGGGCAGAGAAATGAAAAACTGTTTTTT

clone size: .
J gene: TRBJ2-7
CDR3 length: 16
D gene: TRBD1
V gene: TRBV5-1
CDR3 protein: CASSPGQVLASNEQYF
CDR3 DNA: TGCGCCAGCAGCCCGGGACAGGTATTGGCCTCTAACGAGCAGTACTTC

clone size: few
J gene: TRBJ2-3
CDR3 length: 14
D gene: .
V gene: TRBV7-9
CDR3 protein: CASSGSESTDTQYF
CDR3 DNA: TGTGCCAGCAGCGGTAGCGAAAGCACAGATACGCAGTATTTT

clone size: .
J gene: TRBJ1-4
CDR3 length: 17
D gene: .
V gene: TRBV5-1
CDR3 protein: CASRAFVTSSPNEKLFF
CDR3 DNA: TGCGCCAGCCGAGCGTTTGTGACGAGTTCACCTAATGAAAAACTGTTTTTT

clone size: .
J gene: TRBJ1-4
CDR3 length: 15
D gene: TRBD1
V gene: TRBV2
CDR3 protein: CASSESGTGGEKLFF
CDR3 DNA: TGTGCCAGCAGTGAATCCGGGACAGGGGGGGAAAAACTGTTTTTT

clone size: .
J gene: TRBJ2-5
CDR3 length: 13
D gene: TRBD2
V gene: TRBV11-2
CDR3 protein: CASSPGGAETQYF
CDR3 DNA: TGTGCCAGCAGTCCGGGGGGGGCTGAGACCCAGTACTTC

clone size: .
J gene: TRBJ2-3
CDR3 length: 15
D gene: TRBD1
V gene: TRBV5-1
CDR3 protein: CASSLGTQGADTQYF
CDR3 DNA: TGCGCCAGCAGCTTGGGGACCCAGGGGGCAGATACGCAGTATTTT

clone size: .
J gene: TRBJ1-2
CDR3 length: 13
D gene: .
V gene: TRBV30
CDR3 protein: CAWSPGESYGYTF
CDR3 DNA: TGTGCCTGGAGCCCGGGGGAGTCCTATGGCTACACCTTC

clone size: .
J gene: TRBJ2-2
CDR3 length: 20
D gene: TRBD1
V gene: TRBV3-1/TRBV3-2
CDR3 protein: CASRTHELTGTGGDTGELFF
CDR3 DNA: TGTGCCAGCAGAACCCATGAGCTGACCGGGACAGGGGGCGACACCGGGGAGCTGTTTTTT

clone size: .
J gene: TRBJ2-1
CDR3 length: 15
D gene: TRBD2
V gene: TRBV3-1/TRBV3-2
CDR3 protein: CASSHPMRGGGEQFF
CDR3 DNA: TGTGCCAGCAGCCACCCTATGCGGGGGGGCGGTGAGCAGTTCTTC

clone size: .
J gene: TRBJ2-2
CDR3 length: 14
D gene: TRBD2
V gene: TRBV2
CDR3 protein: CASSDDWTSGELFF
CDR3 DNA: TGTGCCAGCAGTGATGATTGGACTAGCGGGGAGCTGTTTTTT

clone size: .
J gene: TRBJ2-7
CDR3 length: 14
D gene: TRBD1
V gene: TRBV5-4
CDR3 protein: CASSSMTGSYEQYF
CDR3 DNA: TGTGCCAGCAGCTCCATGACAGGGAGCTACGAGCAGTACTTC

clone size: .
J gene: TRBJ2-7
CDR3 length: 16
D gene: TRBD1
V gene: TRBV5-1
CDR3 protein: CASSPNAGGLSYEQYF
CDR3 DNA: TGCGCCAGCAGCCCCAACGCAGGGGGCCTCTCCTACGAGCAGTACTTC

clone size: .
J gene: TRBJ2-3
CDR3 length: 16
D gene: TRBD2
V gene: TRBV5-1
CDR3 protein: CASSLRIAGGPDTQYF
CDR3 DNA: TGCGCCAGCAGCTTAAGGATAGCGGGGGGGCCAGATACGCAGTATTTT

clone size: .
J gene: TRBJ1-6
CDR3 length: 16
D gene: .
V gene: TRBV28
CDR3 protein: CASSGPDSSYNSPLHF
CDR3 DNA: TGTGCCAGCAGTGGGCCGGACAGCTCCTATAATTCACCCCTCCACTTT

clone size: .
J gene: TRBJ1-3
CDR3 length: 14
D gene: .
V gene: TRBV9
CDR3 protein: CASSVAGSGNTIYF
CDR3 DNA: TGTGCCAGCAGCGTGGCAGGCAGTGGAAACACCATATATTTT

clone size: .
J gene: TRBJ1-4
CDR3 length: 16
D gene: TRBD1
V gene: TRBV15
CDR3 protein: CATSRLTGAGDEKLFF
CDR3 DNA: TGTGCCACCAGCAGATTAACAGGGGCGGGTGATGAAAAACTGTTTTTT

clone size: .
J gene: TRBJ2-1
CDR3 length: 16
D gene: TRBD2
V gene: TRBV9
CDR3 protein: CASSSRTSGDYNEQFF
CDR3 DNA: TGTGCCAGCAGCTCACGGACTAGCGGGGACTACAATGAGCAGTTCTTC

clone size: .
J gene: TRBJ1-1
CDR3 length: 12
D gene: .
V gene: TRBV5-1
CDR3 protein: CASIDRNTEAFF
CDR3 DNA: TGCGCCAGCATTGACAGGAACACTGAAGCTTTCTTT

clone size: few
J gene: TRBJ2-1
CDR3 length: 15
D gene: TRBD2
V gene: TRBV2
CDR3 protein: CASLTGTSTYNEQFF
CDR3 DNA: TGTGCCAGCTTGACCGGGACTAGTACCTACAATGAGCAGTTCTTC

clone size: .
J gene: TRBJ2-3
CDR3 length: 15
D gene: .
V gene: TRBV2
CDR3 protein: CASSLSGLGTDTQYF
CDR3 DNA: TGTGCCAGCAGTTTGTCGGGGTTGGGCACAGATACGCAGTATTTT

clone size: .
J gene: TRBJ2-1
CDR3 length: 17
D gene: TRBD2
V gene: TRBV29-1
CDR3 protein: CSVTKYITSGAANEQFF
CDR3 DNA: TGCAGCGTGACTAAGTATATAACTAGCGGGGCCGCTAATGAGCAGTTCTTC

clone size: .
J gene: TRBJ1-2
CDR3 length: 15
D gene: TRBD1
V gene: TRBV3-1/TRBV3-2
CDR3 protein: CASSQLPGQGRGYTF
CDR3 DNA: TGTGCCAGCAGCCAATTACCGGGACAGGGAAGGGGCTACACCTTC

clone size: .
J gene: TRBJ1-1
CDR3 length: 14
D gene: TRBD1
V gene: TRBV7-9
CDR3 protein: CASSSGQGSTEAFF
CDR3 DNA: TGTGCCAGCAGTTCGGGACAGGGAAGCACTGAAGCTTTCTTT

clone size: few
J gene: TRBJ1-6
CDR3 length: 15
D gene: .
V gene: TRBV3-1/TRBV3-2
CDR3 protein: CASSHHPGENSPLHF
CDR3 DNA: TGTGCCAGCAGCCATCATCCGGGGGAGAATTCACCCCTCCACTTT

clone size: once
J gene: TRBJ2-3
CDR3 length: 14
D gene: .
V gene: TRBV19
CDR3 protein: CASSLQGTTDTQYF
CDR3 DNA: TGTGCCAGTAGTCTACAGGGTACCACAGATACGCAGTATTTT

clone size: .
J gene: TRBJ1-2
CDR3 length: 13
D gene: TRBD1
V gene: TRBV6-5
CDR3 protein: CASIQDRRDGYTF
CDR3 DNA: TGTGCCAGCATTCAGGACAGGCGCGATGGCTACACCTTC

clone size: .
J gene: TRBJ2-7
CDR3 length: 14
D gene: .
V gene: TRBV10-1
CDR3 protein: CASSESTNFYEQYF
CDR3 DNA: TGCGCCAGCAGTGAGTCAACTAATTTCTACGAGCAGTACTTC

clone size: few
J gene: TRBJ2-5
CDR3 length: 17
D gene: TRBD2
V gene: TRBV10-2
CDR3 protein: CASSDGTSGARGETQYF
CDR3 DNA: TGCGCCAGCAGTGATGGCACTAGCGGGGCTCGGGGGGAGACCCAGTACTTC

clone size: .
J gene: TRBJ1-1
CDR3 length: 14
D gene: .
V gene: TRBV18
CDR3 protein: CASSRNRENTEAFF
CDR3 DNA: TGTGCCAGCTCACGTAACAGGGAGAACACTGAAGCTTTCTTT

clone size: .
J gene: TRBJ1-4
CDR3 length: 15
D gene: .
V gene: TRBV11-3
CDR3 protein: CASSDSTRLSEKLFF
CDR3 DNA: TGTGCCAGCAGCGACTCCACGAGGTTGAGTGAAAAACTGTTTTTT

clone size: .
J gene: TRBJ2-3
CDR3 length: 15
D gene: TRBD2
V gene: TRBV19
CDR3 protein: CASSIGGGVADTQYF
CDR3 DNA: TGTGCCAGTAGTATAGGCGGGGGGGTAGCCGATACGCAGTATTTT

clone size: .
J gene: TRBJ2-7
CDR3 length: 14
D gene: TRBD2
V gene: TRBV2
CDR3 protein: CASSEALPGGGQYF
CDR3 DNA: TGTGCCAGCAGTGAAGCGCTTCCGGGGGGAGGGCAGTACTTC

clone size: .
J gene: TRBJ1-2
CDR3 length: 17
D gene: TRBD1
V gene: TRBV2
CDR3 protein: CASYRPGQGVGYHGYTF
CDR3 DNA: TGTGCCAGCTACCGACCGGGACAGGGAGTAGGATACCATGGCTACACCTTC

clone size: .
J gene: TRBJ2-7
CDR3 length: 15
D gene: .
V gene: TRBV7-9
CDR3 protein: CASSPRQESSYEQYF
CDR3 DNA: TGTGCCAGCAGCCCGCGACAGGAAAGCTCCTACGAGCAGTACTTC

clone size: .
J gene: TRBJ2-7
CDR3 length: 14
D gene: TRBD2
V gene: TRBV2
CDR3 protein: CASTPAGGSYEQYF
CDR3 DNA: TGTGCCAGCACTCCCGCGGGGGGCTCCTACGAGCAGTACTTC

clone size: .
J gene: TRBJ2-5
CDR3 length: 14
D gene: .
V gene: TRBV2
CDR3 protein: CASRPAEYQETQYF
CDR3 DNA: TGTGCCAGCAGGCCAGCGGAATACCAAGAGACCCAGTACTTC

clone size: .
J gene: TRBJ2-3
CDR3 length: 16
D gene: .
V gene: TRBV18
CDR3 protein: CASSQDRRTSTDTQYF
CDR3 DNA: TGTGCCAGCTCACAGGACAGACGGACTAGCACAGATACGCAGTATTTT

clone size: once
J gene: TRBJ1-1
CDR3 length: 14
D gene: .
V gene: TRBV19
CDR3 protein: CASSMARGESEAFF
CDR3 DNA: TGTGCCAGTAGTATGGCCAGGGGAGAATCTGAAGCTTTCTTT

clone size: .
J gene: TRBJ1-3
CDR3 length: 15
D gene: .
V gene: TRBV30
CDR3 protein: CAWRRSLSAGNTIYF
CDR3 DNA: TGTGCCTGGAGGCGAAGTCTTTCCGCTGGAAACACCATATATTTT

clone size: .
J gene: TRBJ2-7
CDR3 length: 16
D gene: TRBD2
V gene: TRBV5-1
CDR3 protein: CASSLAWAGGTYEQYF
CDR3 DNA: TGCGCCAGCAGCTTGGCCTGGGCGGGGGGCACCTACGAGCAGTACTTC

clone size: few
J gene: TRBJ1-3
CDR3 length: 15
D gene: .
V gene: TRBV6-1
CDR3 protein: CASSEAEDSGNTIYF
CDR3 DNA: TGTGCCAGCAGTGAAGCGGAGGACTCTGGAAACACCATATATTTT

clone size: .
J gene: TRBJ2-1
CDR3 length: 16
D gene: TRBD2
V gene: TRBV7-2
CDR3 protein: CASSRQSGGSYNEQFF
CDR3 DNA: TGTGCCAGCAGCCGTCAATCGGGGGGCTCCTACAATGAGCAGTTCTTC

clone size: .
J gene: TRBJ1-4
CDR3 length: 13
D gene: .
V gene: TRBV6-5
CDR3 protein: CASSGPIVEKLFF
CDR3 DNA: TGTGCCAGCAGCGGTCCCATCGTCGAAAAACTGTTTTTT